This record looks at one T cell receptor (beta chain) sequence and its context. What it recognizes is unknown. CD8 cells classed as naive were CD45RO-negative and positively selected for CCR7, excluding terminally differentiated effector memory CD45RA+ cells. This specimen comes from a study of shared clonotypes between healthy human individuals. On the study more broadly: A few men and a couple of women, aged 18 to 49, were donors.

The data were produced by immunoSEQ multiplex PCR, yet TCRdb's version contains in-frame clones alone and is incomplete. The sample gives about 820,000 clones, about 92% of which show up once; around 24% is in the top ten. Study findings and constraints: Naive CD4 clonotypes overlapped across a handful of donors at around 4.7%. A small donor pool kept down the genetic and exposure-history diversity that was represented. The sole specimen, blood, was sampled, and tissue repertoires likely differ.

The sample consisted of naive CD8+ T cells sorted from blood. This TCR was recovered from a man aged 25-45 years in good health.

CDR3 amino acids: CASGSSGSSYNEQFF. CDR3 coding DNA: TGTGCCAGCGGTTCAAGCGGGAGCTCCTACAATGAGCAGTTCTTC. The J gene is TRBJ2-1, the V gene TRBV2; 8 positions match TRBD2. The V and J ends lost 8 bases and 0 bases, in that order; junction bases with no gene match: 6. The CDR3 loop spans 15 amino acids. Germline V gene sequence: CDR1 SNHLY, CDR2 FYNNEI.